A selection of T cell receptor beta chains follows, all from one sample in a study of T-cell memory formation after mild COVID-19. TCRdb passed the 5' RACE reads through MiXCR, listing each CDR3 protein once. This repertoire shows fewer than 250,000 distinct CDR3 sequences, around 20% found once; its top ten account for approximately 2.4%. The sequencing input was PBMCs or a T cell subset sorted from them (not recorded which). These receptor sequences come from an adult woman who had mild COVID-19 (a few samples of this study predate the infection). Cell type and time point are not known. Both conserved end residues are part of each CDR3. Each record gives: V gene, J gene, D gene, clone size, CDR3 protein, CDR3 DNA. D genes are given only for firm matches. Clone size appears in some rows only: once, few, many, or a class for an expanded clone.

>TRBV6-5|TRBJ2-7|TRBD2|many
CASSRTSGGYSYEQYF
TGTGCCAGCAGTCGGACTAGCGGGGGGTACTCCTACGAGCAGTACTTC
>TRBV2|TRBJ1-1|.|.
CASRLNGRTEAFF
TGTGCCAGCAGGCTGAATGGGCGGACTGAAGCTTTCTTT
>TRBV9|TRBJ1-6|.|few
CASSVEPSSPLHF
TGTGCCAGCAGCGTAGAGCCCTCTTCACCCCTCCACTTT
>TRBV15|TRBJ1-4|.|.
CATSRDLGRTNEKLFF
TGTGCCACCAGCAGAGATCTGGGAAGAACTAATGAAAAACTGTTTTTT
>TRBV24-1|TRBJ1-2|.|.
CATSDLTDGGGYTF
TGTGCCACCAGTGATTTGACGGACGGTGGGGGCTACACCTTC
>TRBV18|TRBJ1-1|TRBD1|few
CASSPGRQGNTEAFF
TGTGCCAGCTCACCAGGTCGACAGGGTAACACTGAAGCTTTCTTT
>TRBV7-8|TRBJ2-5|.|.
CASSSGVFGTQYF
TGTGCCAGCAGCTCCGGGGTATTTGGGACCCAGTACTTC
>TRBV29-1|TRBJ1-1|TRBD1|few
CSVRDSYYRDTEAFF
TGCAGCGTGCGGGACAGCTACTATCGGGACACTGAAGCTTTCTTT
>TRBV29-1|TRBJ1-1|.|.
CSVFAGTGNTEAFF
TGCAGCGTTTTTGCCGGGACGGGGAACACTGAAGCTTTCTTT
>TRBV5-1|TRBJ2-1|.|.
CASSLVGASSYNEQFF
TGCGCCAGCAGCTTGGTCGGGGCGAGTTCCTACAATGAGCAGTTCTTC
>TRBV28|TRBJ2-7|TRBD1|.
CASRLTGTGAYEQYF
TGTGCCAGCAGACTCACCGGGACAGGGGCCTACGAGCAGTACTTC
>TRBV5-1|TRBJ2-1|TRBD2|.
CASSFLTSGNSNEQFF
TGCGCCAGCAGCTTTCTGACTAGCGGAAACTCCAATGAGCAGTTCTTC
>TRBV6-5|TRBJ2-3|.|few
CASSLQGSTDTQYF
TGTGCCAGCAGTTTACAGGGTAGCACAGATACGCAGTATTTT
>TRBV7-9|TRBJ1-5|.|many
CASSSGNQPQHF
TGTGCCAGCAGTTCAGGCAATCAGCCCCAGCATTTT
>TRBV7-9|TRBJ1-1|.|few
CASSFASMNTEAFF
TGTGCCAGCAGCTTTGCTAGCATGAACACTGAAGCTTTCTTT
>TRBV30|TRBJ1-5|.|.
CAWSVNHMAPQHF
TGTGCCTGGAGTGTTAACCATATGGCGCCCCAGCATTTT
>TRBV24-1|TRBJ2-1|TRBD1|.
CATSETTGGWGDEQFF
TGTGCCACCAGTGAAACTACAGGGGGCTGGGGGGATGAGCAGTTCTTC
>TRBV30|TRBJ1-3|.|.
CAWNQGAPGNTIYF
TGTGCCTGGAACCAGGGAGCGCCTGGAAACACCATATATTTT
>TRBV6-2/TRBV6-3|TRBJ1-2|.|.
CASRLLPSDGYTF
TGTGCCAGCAGGCTTCTCCCCTCGGATGGCTACACCTTC
>TRBV30|TRBJ2-5|.|.
CAWSRGKETQYF
TGTGCCTGGAGTAGGGGTAAAGAGACCCAGTACTTC
>TRBV15|TRBJ1-2|.|.
CATSREAGNYGYTF
TGTGCCACCAGCAGAGAGGCGGGGAACTATGGCTACACCTTC
>TRBV19|TRBJ2-3|TRBD2|.
CASSILLAGGPAYTQYF
TGTGCCAGTAGTATCCTTCTAGCGGGAGGCCCAGCCTATACGCAGTATTTT
>TRBV24-1|TRBJ2-1|TRBD2|few
CATSDPGTSGKNEQFF
TGTGCCACCAGTGACCCCGGGACTAGCGGGAAAAATGAGCAGTTCTTC
>TRBV20-1|TRBJ2-5|.|.
CSAPEGGMLTQYF
TGCAGTGCCCCTGAAGGGGGAATGTTAACCCAGTACTTC